This T cell receptor (beta chain) is from a study of T cell responses to AZD1222 COVID-19 vaccine. General study points: Spike-specific TCR breadth and depth were elevated following two AZD1222 doses.

The protocol was immunoSEQ multiplex PCR, while the TCRdb copy is restricted to in-frame clones and leaves out a portion. The table lists over 150,000 clones, almost 95% of them singletons. The germline V gene encodes CDR1 LGHNA and CDR2 YNFKEQ. CDR3 size: 16 residues. Trimming took 0 bases from V and 2 from J, leaving 11 bases between them. Note on this clone: The antigen is undetermined.

The chain recombines TRBV4-2 with TRBJ1-3; D gene unclear. The TCR comes from an adult in good health. The starting material was peripheral blood, obtained on day 0 of AZD1222 vaccination. The CDR3 loop is CASSQESGRAGNTIYF. Here the CDR3 DNA reads TGTGCCAGCAGCCAAGAATCGGGGAGAGCTGGAAACACCATATATTTT.